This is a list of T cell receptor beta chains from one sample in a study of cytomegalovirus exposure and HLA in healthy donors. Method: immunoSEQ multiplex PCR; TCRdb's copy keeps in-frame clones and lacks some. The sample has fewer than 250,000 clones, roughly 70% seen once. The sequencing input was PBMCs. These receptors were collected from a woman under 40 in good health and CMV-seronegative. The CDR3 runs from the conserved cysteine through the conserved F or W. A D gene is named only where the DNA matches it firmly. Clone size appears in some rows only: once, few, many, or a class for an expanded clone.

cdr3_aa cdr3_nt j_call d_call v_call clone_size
CASSQGLAGDNEQFF TGTGCCAGCTCCCAAGGACTAGCGGGAGATAATGAGCAGTTCTTC TRBJ2-1 TRBD2 TRBV18 .
CASSFSGGRTGELFF TGCGCCAGCAGCTTCTCAGGGGGCAGGACCGGGGAGCTGTTTTTT TRBJ2-2 TRBD1 TRBV5-1 .
CASSEASSGGLPYF TGTGCCAGCAGTGAAGCGTCTAGCGGGGGCCTCCCTTACTTC TRBJ2-5 TRBD2 TRBV6-1 .
CASSFSGQETQYF TGCGCCAGCAGCTTCAGCGGTCAAGAGACCCAGTACTTC TRBJ2-5 . TRBV5-1 .
CASSLPGSPEAFF TGCGCCAGCAGCTTACCAGGGTCCCCTGAAGCTTTCTTT TRBJ1-1 . TRBV5-1 .
CASSSVLGTGVGWYTF TGTGCCAGCAGCTCAGTCCTTGGGACAGGGGTTGGATGGTACACCTTC TRBJ1-2 TRBD1 TRBV9 .
CASSLERLGYGYTF TGTGCCAGCAGCTTAGAGCGGCTGGGGTATGGCTACACCTTC TRBJ1-2 . TRBV7-2 once
CASSLEDTLPGYTF TGTGCCAGCAGCTTGGAGGACACCCTACCGGGCTACACCTTC TRBJ1-2 . TRBV5-4 .
CASSPGSGGTEAFF TGTGCCAGCAGCCCTGGTTCAGGTGGGACTGAAGCTTTCTTT TRBJ1-1 . TRBV7-9 .
CASSRQGVSYEQYF TGTGCCAGCAGCCGGCAGGGGGTCTCCTACGAGCAGTACTTC TRBJ2-7 TRBD1 TRBV4-2 few
CSAVITEAFF TGCAGCGCCGTTATCACTGAAGCTTTCTTT TRBJ1-1 . TRBV29-1 .
CASSSRGLGGDTQYF TGTGCCAGCAGTTCCCGGGGTCTGGGTGGAGATACGCAGTATTTT TRBJ2-3 . TRBV27 .
CAGAAGLSYEQYF TGTGCCGGGGCAGCAGGGCTATCCTACGAGCAGTACTTC TRBJ2-7 . TRBV6-5 .
CASSYGRASYEQYF TGTGCCAGCAGTTACGGCAGGGCCTCCTACGAGCAGTACTTC TRBJ2-7 . TRBV6-6 .
CASSWGSSGGGREQFF TGTGCCAGCAGCTGGGGGAGCAGCGGGGGGGGGAGGGAGCAGTTCTTC TRBJ2-1 TRBD2 TRBV5-6 .
CASSIVGGLGEGSSYEQYF TGTGCCAGCAGCATCGTCGGCGGTTTGGGGGAGGGTAGCTCCTACGAGCAGTACTTC TRBJ2-7 TRBD2 TRBV14 .
CASSPRDRPAYGYTF TGTGCCAGCAGCCCCCGGGACAGACCTGCCTATGGCTACACCTTC TRBJ1-2 TRBD1 TRBV27 few
CASSSGGDTQYF TGTGCCAGCAGTTCGGGGGGAGATACGCAGTATTTT TRBJ2-3 TRBD2 TRBV27 .
CASSFWGVSRELTGELFF TGCGCCAGCAGCTTCTGGGGGGTGTCGCGGGAGTTGACCGGGGAGCTGTTTTTT TRBJ2-2 TRBD2 TRBV5-1 .
CASSPKGEPQHF TGTGCCAGCTCACCAAAAGGGGAGCCCCAGCATTTT TRBJ1-5 . TRBV18 .
CASCRGPLNNSPLHF TGTGCCAGCTGCAGGGGGCCGCTTAATAATTCACCCCTCCACTTT TRBJ1-6 TRBD1 TRBV11-2 .
CASSPERTSIASYNEQFF TGTGCCAGCAGCCCCGAAAGGACTAGTATCGCCTCCTACAATGAGCAGTTCTTC TRBJ2-1 TRBD2 TRBV7-3 many
CASSKEREVEQFF TGTGCCAGCAGCAAAGAGCGGGAGGTTGAGCAGTTCTTC TRBJ2-1 TRBD2 TRBV11-3 .
CASSTGGEAFF TGTGCCAGTAGTACAGGGGGGGAAGCTTTCTTT TRBJ1-1 TRBD1 TRBV19 .
CASSLIPGHTEAFF TGTGCCAGCAGCCTCATTCCGGGTCACACTGAAGCTTTCTTT TRBJ1-1 . TRBV7-3 medium-sized
CASGLVRDRVATGELFF TGTGCTAGTGGTTTGGTACGGGACAGGGTCGCCACCGGGGAGCTGTTTTTT TRBJ2-2 TRBD1 TRBV12-5 .
CASSDPGQGNEQYF TGTGCCAGCAGTGATCCAGGACAGGGCAACGAGCAGTACTTC TRBJ2-7 TRBD1 TRBV2 .
CASSLALGGEPEAFF TGTGCCAGCAGCTTAGCGTTAGGGGGCGAACCGGAAGCTTTCTTT TRBJ1-1 TRBD1 TRBV7-9 .
CSSSPTGIEAFF TGTTCCAGCAGCCCCACCGGGATTGAAGCTTTCTTT TRBJ1-1 . TRBV7-9 .
CASSQVWVLATGTEAFF TGTGCCAGCAGCCAAGTGTGGGTCTTGGCTACGGGGACTGAAGCTTTCTTT TRBJ1-1 . TRBV14 .
CASSYSGQGYEQYF TGTGCCAGCAGTTACTCAGGACAGGGTTACGAGCAGTACTTC TRBJ2-7 TRBD1 TRBV6-5 few
CASSGQNTGELFF TGTGCCAGCAGCGGACAGAACACCGGGGAGCTGTTTTTT TRBJ2-2 . TRBV7-3 .
CASSFLGSSGANVLTF TGTGCCAGCAGCTTTCTGGGGAGCTCTGGGGCCAACGTCCTGACTTTC TRBJ2-6 . TRBV7-9 .
CAWSDSNNQPQHF TGTGCCTGGAGTGACTCTAACAATCAGCCCCAGCATTTT TRBJ1-5 . TRBV30 .
CASSQAGGRPYNEQFF TGTGCCAGCAGCCAAGCGGGAGGCCGACCCTACAATGAGCAGTTCTTC TRBJ2-1 TRBD2 TRBV5-4 .
CASSQDGTSGSNEQFF TGTGCCAGCAGCCAAGATGGGACTAGCGGGAGCAATGAGCAGTTCTTC TRBJ2-1 TRBD2 TRBV5-8 .
CAWNRDGTGELFF TGTGCCTGGAACCGCGACGGGACCGGGGAGCTGTTTTTT TRBJ2-2 . TRBV30 .
CASSLGLATRQETQYF TGTGCCAGCAGCTTGGGACTAGCGACCAGACAAGAGACCCAGTACTTC TRBJ2-5 TRBD2 TRBV5-5 .
CASSQAADTNYGYTF TGTGCCAGCAGCCAAGCGGCAGACACTAACTATGGCTACACCTTC TRBJ1-2 . TRBV4-2 .
CASSPRPGADTEAFF TGTGCCAGCTCCCCCAGACCAGGGGCCGACACTGAAGCTTTCTTT TRBJ1-1 . TRBV9 .
CAWTGSYNEQFF TGTGCTTGGACAGGGTCCTACAATGAGCAGTTCTTC TRBJ2-1 TRBD1 TRBV30 .
CASSLPGTGSYTEAFF TGTGCCAGCAGCTTGCCTGGGACAGGGTCGTACACTGAAGCTTTCTTT TRBJ1-1 TRBD1 TRBV5-4 .
CASTLRQGNYGYTF TGTGCCAGTACCCTCCGACAGGGTAACTATGGCTACACCTTC TRBJ1-2 TRBD1 TRBV19 few
CASSLGLASNIQYF TGTGCCAGCAGCTTAGGCCTAGCGTCAAACATTCAGTACTTC TRBJ2-4 . TRBV11-2 .
CASSQVGTGIPEAFF TGCGCCAGCAGCCAAGTAGGGACAGGGATCCCTGAAGCTTTCTTT TRBJ1-1 TRBD1 TRBV4-1 few
CASSLRVNYGYTF TGTGCCAGCAGCTTGCGAGTAAACTATGGCTACACCTTC TRBJ1-2 . TRBV5-6 few
CASGLEGGFNADTQYF TGTGCCAGCGGTCTTGAAGGAGGGTTCAACGCAGATACGCAGTATTTT TRBJ2-3 . TRBV5-4 .
CASSLEGWGQGLNGYTF TGCGCCAGCAGCTTGGAAGGATGGGGACAGGGTCTCAACGGCTACACCTTC TRBJ1-2 TRBD1 TRBV5-1 .
CSSSHSGGGDNEQFF TGTTCCAGCAGCCATAGCGGGGGTGGCGACAATGAGCAGTTCTTC TRBJ2-1 TRBD2 TRBV7-9 .
CASSLLANNEQFF TGTGCCAGCAGCCTCTTAGCAAACAATGAGCAGTTCTTC TRBJ2-1 . TRBV9 .
CASSQAGGLGANVLTF TGCGCCAGCAGCCAGGCGGGGGGTCTCGGGGCCAACGTCCTGACTTTC TRBJ2-6 TRBD2 TRBV4-1 .
CASMPGISSYNEQFF TGTGCCAGCATGCCGGGTATTAGCTCCTACAATGAGCAGTTCTTC TRBJ2-1 . TRBV9 .
CASSLDRAGGYTF TGTGCCAGCAGCTTGGACAGGGCTGGTGGCTACACCTTC TRBJ1-2 . TRBV5-4 .
CASSVGLAGGLDTQYF TGTGCCAGCAGCGTAGGACTAGCGGGGGGGCTAGATACGCAGTATTTT TRBJ2-3 TRBD2 TRBV9 .